This is a list of T cell receptor beta chains from one sample in a study of blood T cell repertoires in COVID-19. Sequenced by immunoSEQ multiplex PCR; TCRdb stores in-frame clones only, minus some. The sample comprises 40,000 to 45,000 clones, 75% to 90% of which are singletons, and roughly a fifth rests with the top ten. Source material: peripheral blood. These receptors were taken from a man in his fifties or sixties with active COVID-19. Each CDR3 is given with its conserved first and last residue. The order of the fields is J gene, clone size, V gene, D gene, CDR3 DNA, CDR3 protein. D genes are given only for firm matches. Not all rows give a size; the values are once, few, many and, for expanded clones, a class.

>TRBJ1-6|NA|TRBV6-2/TRBV6-3|NA
TGTGCCAGCAGTTCAAGAGGGGGTTATAATTCACCCCTCCACTTT
CASSSRGGYNSPLHF
>TRBJ2-5|NA|TRBV6-6|TRBD1
TGTGCCAGCAACAAAGCAGGGGGCGCAGAGACCCAGTACTTC
CASNKAGGAETQYF
>TRBJ2-7|NA|TRBV29-1|NA
TGCAGCGTTGGGGCCGTCTCGTACGAGCAGTACTTC
CSVGAVSYEQYF
>TRBJ2-7|once|TRBV2|TRBD1
TGTGCCAGCAGTCGGACAGGCCCTACCTACGAGCAGTACTTC
CASSRTGPTYEQYF
>TRBJ2-6|NA|TRBV13|NA
TGTGCCAGCAGCTTATCAGGGTCTGGGGCCAACGTCCTGACTTTC
CASSLSGSGANVLTF
>TRBJ2-1|NA|TRBV12-3/TRBV12-4|NA
TGTGCCAGCACCAATTGGAGGGGCAGTGAGCAGTTCTTC
CASTNWRGSEQFF
>TRBJ1-6|NA|TRBV5-1|TRBD1
TGCGCCAGCAGCCTGATACCGGGACAGGGGAAAAGTTCACCCCTCCACTTT
CASSLIPGQGKSSPLHF
>TRBJ1-2|NA|TRBV7-2|NA
TGTGCCAGCAGCCTTGACAGCCACGGTCGTTACGCCTTC
CASSLDSHGRYAF
>TRBJ1-4|NA|TRBV5-6|TRBD1
TGTGCCAGCAGCTTGGCCAGACAGGGGGCGAGTGAAAAACTGTTTTTT
CASSLARQGASEKLFF
>TRBJ2-5|NA|TRBV7-3|NA
TGTGCCAGCAGTCCGGACAGTTGGAGTCCCCAGTACTTC
CASSPDSWSPQYF
>TRBJ1-1|NA|TRBV28|NA
TGTGCCAGCAGTCCCCTGGAGGGGCTGAACACTGAAGCTTTCTTT
CASSPLEGLNTEAFF
>TRBJ2-5|once|TRBV11-2|TRBD2
TGTGCCAGCAGCTACCACGGGGGGCAAGAGACCCAGTACTTC
CASSYHGGQETQYF
>TRBJ2-7|NA|TRBV7-2|TRBD1
TGTGCCAGCAGCCGCGACAGGGACTACGAGCAGTACTTC
CASSRDRDYEQYF
>TRBJ2-5|NA|TRBV7-3|TRBD1
TGTGCCAGCAGCGCGGACAGGGGAGAGACCCAGTACTTC
CASSADRGETQYF
>TRBJ1-4|NA|TRBV18|TRBD1
TGTGCCAGCTCACCCGACAGGGTTGCAGCTAATGAAAAACTGTTTTTT
CASSPDRVAANEKLFF
>TRBJ2-6|NA|TRBV19|NA
TGTGCCAGTAATCCCTACCCTCGAGCTGGGGCCAACGTCCTGACTTTC
CASNPYPRAGANVLTF
>TRBJ1-1|NA|TRBV19|NA
TGTGCCAGTGAGCAGGAGAACACTGAAGCTTTCTTT
CASEQENTEAFF